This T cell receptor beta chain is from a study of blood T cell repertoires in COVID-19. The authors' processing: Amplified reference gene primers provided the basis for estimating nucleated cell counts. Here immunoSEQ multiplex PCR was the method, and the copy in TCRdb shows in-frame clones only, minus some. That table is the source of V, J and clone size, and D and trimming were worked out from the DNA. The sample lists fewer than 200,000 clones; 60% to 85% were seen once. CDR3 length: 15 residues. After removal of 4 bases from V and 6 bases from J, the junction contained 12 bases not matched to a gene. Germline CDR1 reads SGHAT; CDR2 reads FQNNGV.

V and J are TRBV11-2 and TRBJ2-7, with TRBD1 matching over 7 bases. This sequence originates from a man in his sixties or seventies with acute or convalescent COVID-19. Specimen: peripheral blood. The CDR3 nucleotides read TGTGCCAGCAGCTCGGACATTAGGGGGCTCTCCGAGCAGTACTTC. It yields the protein CASSSDIRGLSEQYF.